This TCR beta chain came from a study of T cells in Graves' hyperthyroidism and ophthalmopathy. Fresh peripheral blood, 10 ml, was the source of the PBMCs. TCR beta CDR3 region amplification was performed from RNA transcripts. A set of HTBI primers served as the primers for a first-round RT-PCR of the TCR CDR3. TCRdb independently ran MiXCR on the multiplex PCR reads; one entry per CDR3 protein. The table includes 250,000 to 300,000 distinct CDR3 sequences, roughly 13% detected once. The CDR3 length is 16 residues. Germline CDR1 is SGHVS and CDR2 is FQNEAQ. V dropped 4 bases and J dropped 2 bases, with 15 bases sitting between them.

The source is a woman in her thirties or forties with Graves' hyperthyroidism. This chain joins TRBV7-8 and TRBJ1-5; D is perhaps TRBD1 (5 bases). The sequencing sample was made of blood. The CDR3 DNA sequence: TGTGCCAGCAGCTCCCGATCAAGGGGCGGCAATCAGCCCCAGCATTTT. It translates to CASSSRSRGGNQPQHF.